The 10 T cell receptor beta chains below come from one sample, sequenced in a study of T-cell memory formation after mild COVID-19. TCRdb re-analysed the 5' RACE reads in MiXCR, keeping a single row per CDR3 protein. The data contain about 340,000 distinct CDR3 sequences, roughly 20% of them seen just once; the ten biggest clones take up roughly an eighth. Source material: PBMCs or a T cell subset sorted from them (not recorded which). These receptors were obtained from an adult woman who had mild COVID-19 (a few samples of this study predate the infection). Cell type and time point are not known.

This clonotype was observed a single time. The V gene is TRBV3-1, the J gene TRBJ1-1, with D possibly TRBD1 on 5 matching bases. V lost 6 bases and J 0 bases, leaving 20 bases between the germline ends. The CDR3 contains 17 residues. From germline, CDR1 is LGHDT and CDR2 YNNKEL (reference sequence). This chain's CDR3 is CASSLRQSSFLNTEAFF. The CDR3 DNA sequence: TGTGCCAGCAGTTTGAGACAGTCCTCCTTTTTGAACACTGAAGCTTTCTTT. Full variable domain (outside the CDR3, taken from reference TRBV3-1 and TRBJ1-1): DTAVSQTPKYLVTQMGNDKSIKCEQNLGHDTMYWYKQDSKKFLKIMFSYNNKELIINETVPNRFSPKSPDKAHLNLHINSLELGDSAVYFCASSLRQSSFLNTEAFFGQGTRLTVV.

This clonotype was observed a few times. V usage is TRBV6-1 and J usage is TRBJ2-7; 13 bases fit TRBD2. Per germline, CDR1 MNHNS and CDR2 SASEGT. After removal of 10 bases from V and 4 bases from J, the junction contained 13 bases not matched to a gene. CDR3 length: 16 residues. The CDR3 sequence is CAIITSGRAGSYEQYF. The CDR3 DNA reads as TGTGCCATTATAACTAGCGGGAGGGCCGGATCTTACGAGCAGTACTTC.

V gene TRBV19 combines with J gene TRBJ2-3; 7 bases match TRBD2. The germline gives CDR1 LNHDA, CDR2 SQIVND (reference sequence). CDR3 length equals 14 residues. Trimming cost V 10 bases and J 4 bases; bases outside gene matches: 11. The CDR3 loop reads CATSGRPVADTQYF. The DNA for the CDR3 is TGTGCCACCTCCGGGAGGCCTGTGGCAGATACGCAGTATTTT.

The chain has TRBV30 and TRBJ1-1, with TRBD1 matching over 10 bases. J gave up 1 base and V 0 bases, and 11 bases lay outside the gene matches. CDR1 is GTSNPN, CDR2 SVGIG, per germline (reference sequence). The CDR3 is 18 amino acids. As DNA, the CDR3 is TGTGCCTGGAGTGTCAACCCCGGGACAGGGGACCGGAACACTGAAGCTTTCTTT. This codes for CAWSVNPGTGDRNTEAFF. The full variable domain, its missing parts supplied by reference TRBV30 and TRBJ1-1, is SQTIHQWPATLVQPVGSPLSLECTVEGTSNPNLYWYRQAAGRGLQLLFYSVGIGQISSEVPQNLSASRPQDRQFILSSKKLLLSDSGFYLCAWSVNPGTGDRNTEAFFGQGTRLTVV.

This clonotype was observed a few times. The rearrangement uses TRBV12-5 and TRBJ2-2; 7 bases are shared with TRBD1. The length of the CDR3 is 16 residues. The junction had 7 bases not matched to a gene; V was cut back by 3 bases and J by 3 bases. The germline gives CDR1 LGHNT, CDR2 FRNRAP. CDR3 DNA: TGTGCTAGTGGTTTCACGACAGGGTTGGACACCGGGGAGCTGTTTTTT. Protein sequence: CASGFTTGLDTGELFF.

V gene TRBV30 combines with J gene TRBJ1-5, with 7 bases that match TRBD1. The CDR3 consists of 14 residues. V dropped 3 bases and J dropped 0; count of bases not matched to a gene: 2. Looked up from germline, CDR1 is GTSNPN and CDR2 is SVGIG (reference sequence). CDR3 sequence reads: CAWRGTASNQPQHF. The CDR3 nucleotides read TGTGCCTGGAGAGGGACAGCTAGCAATCAGCCCCAGCATTTT.

This chain joins TRBV7-8 and TRBJ1-1; 7 bases match TRBD1. CDR3 length equals 15 residues. After removal of 5 bases from V and 2 bases from J, the junction contained 8 bases not matched to a gene. The germline CDR1 and CDR2 sequences are SGHVS and FQNEAQ. CDR3 residues: CASSPSTGINTEAFF. For the CDR3, the DNA is TGTGCCAGCAGCCCTTCGACAGGGATCAACACTGAAGCTTTCTTT. The variable domain in full, completed from reference TRBV7-8 and TRBJ1-1, reads GAGVSQSPRYKVAKRGQDVALRCDPISGHVSLFWYQQALGQGPEFLTYFQNEAQLDKSGLPSDRFFAERPEGSVSTLKIQRTQQEDSAVYLCASSPSTGINTEAFFGQGTRLTVV.

This clonotype occurred a few times. This rearrangement joins TRBV20-1 to TRBJ2-2; no definite D call. The CDR3 loop spans 15 amino acids. Germline assignment: CDR1 DFQATT and CDR2 SNEGSKA (reference sequence). V gave up 3 bases and J gave up 4 bases, with 15 bases separating them. CDR3 coding DNA: TGCAGTGCTAGGGGATTAGGGCTAAGCACCGGGGAGCTGTTTTTT. This encodes CSARGLGLSTGELFF.

The sample holds a few counts of this clonotype. This chain links TRBV7-2 with TRBJ1-1; 7 bases align to TRBD1. The CDR3 length is 16 residues. Trimming removed 1 base from V and 2 bases from J; junction bases left unmatched: 7. CDR1 SGHTA and CDR2 FQGNSA come from the germline V gene. The DNA of the CDR3 is TGTGCCAGCAGCTTAGTAGGTGGAGGGGGCAACACTGAAGCTTTCTTT. As protein: CASSLVGGGGNTEAFF.

This clonotype has ten or more counts. V gene TRBV7-2 combines with J gene TRBJ2-5; 9 bases are shared with TRBD2. V lost 2 bases to trimming and J lost 4 bases; unmatched junction nucleotides: 8. The germline gives CDR1 SGHTA, CDR2 FQGNSA. This CDR3 is built from 16 residues. The CDR3 region is CASSLSSGRLAETQYF. As DNA, the CDR3 is TGTGCCAGCAGCTTATCAAGCGGGAGGTTGGCAGAGACCCAGTACTTC.